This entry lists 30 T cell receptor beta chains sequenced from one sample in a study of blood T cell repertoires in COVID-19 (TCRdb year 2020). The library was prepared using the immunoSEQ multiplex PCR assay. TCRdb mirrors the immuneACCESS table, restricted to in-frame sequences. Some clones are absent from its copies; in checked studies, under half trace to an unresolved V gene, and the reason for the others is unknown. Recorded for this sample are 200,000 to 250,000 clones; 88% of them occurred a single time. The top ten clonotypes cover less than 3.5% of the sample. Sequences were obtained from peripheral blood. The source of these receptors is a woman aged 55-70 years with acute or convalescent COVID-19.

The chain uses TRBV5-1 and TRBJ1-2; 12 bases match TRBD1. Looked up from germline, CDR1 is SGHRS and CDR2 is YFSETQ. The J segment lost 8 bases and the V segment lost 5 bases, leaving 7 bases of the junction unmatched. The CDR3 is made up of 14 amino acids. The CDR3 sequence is CASSGTGGVSGYTF. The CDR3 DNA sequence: TGCGCCAGCAGTGGGACAGGGGGCGTCTCGGGCTACACCTTC.

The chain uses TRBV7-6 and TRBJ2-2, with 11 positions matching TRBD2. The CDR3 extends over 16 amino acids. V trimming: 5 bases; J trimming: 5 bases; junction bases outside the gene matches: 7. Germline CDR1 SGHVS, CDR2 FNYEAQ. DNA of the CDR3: TGTGCCAGCAGCCTAGGACTAGCGGGCGTTACCGGGGAGCTGTTTTTT. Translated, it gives CASSLGLAGVTGELFF.

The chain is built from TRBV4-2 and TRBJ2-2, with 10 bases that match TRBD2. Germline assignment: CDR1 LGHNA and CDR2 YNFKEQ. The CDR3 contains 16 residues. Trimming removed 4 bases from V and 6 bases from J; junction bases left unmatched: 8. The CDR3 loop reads CASSRASGSYPGELFF. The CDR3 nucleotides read TGTGCCAGCAGCCGTGCTAGCGGGAGTTATCCCGGGGAGCTGTTTTTT.

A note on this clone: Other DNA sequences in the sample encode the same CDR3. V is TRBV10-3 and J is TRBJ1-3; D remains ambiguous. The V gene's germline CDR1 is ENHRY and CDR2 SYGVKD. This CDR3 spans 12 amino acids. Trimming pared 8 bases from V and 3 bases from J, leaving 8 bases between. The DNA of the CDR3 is TGTGCCATCGGCCGCGGTGGAAACACCATATATTTT. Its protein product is CAIGRGGNTIYF.

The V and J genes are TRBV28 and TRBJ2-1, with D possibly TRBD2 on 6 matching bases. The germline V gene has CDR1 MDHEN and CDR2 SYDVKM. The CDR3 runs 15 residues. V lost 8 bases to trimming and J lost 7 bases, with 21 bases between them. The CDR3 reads CASLLWSSGGNEQFF. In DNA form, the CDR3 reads TGTGCCAGCCTCTTATGGTCCAGTGGGGGGAATGAGCAGTTCTTC.

The CDR3 bases are TGTGCCAGCAGTTTATCGGGGCTAGCGGGAGGTTACGAGCAGTACTTC. Amino acid sequence: CASSLSGLAGGYEQYF. The chain carries TRBV28 and TRBJ2-7, with TRBD2 matching 11 bases. This CDR3 comprises 16 residues. Per the germline V gene, CDR1 is MDHEN and CDR2 is SYDVKM. The V gene end was trimmed by 1 base and the J gene end by 4 bases; junction bases not matched to a gene: 6.

CDR3 in amino acids: CASSYGGNTGELFF. The DNA for the CDR3 is TGTGCCAGCAGTTACGGAGGGAACACCGGGGAGCTGTTTTTT. The chain couples TRBV6-6 to TRBJ2-2; D is possibly TRBD2 (5 bases). This CDR3 has 14 amino acids. Germline assignment: CDR1 MNHNY and CDR2 SVGAGI (reference sequence). V lost 2 bases and J 1 base, leaving 5 bases between the germline ends.

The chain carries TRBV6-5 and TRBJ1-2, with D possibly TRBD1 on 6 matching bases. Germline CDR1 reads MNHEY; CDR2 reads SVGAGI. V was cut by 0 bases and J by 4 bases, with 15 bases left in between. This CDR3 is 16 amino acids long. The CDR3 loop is CASSYSAGTTTYGYTF. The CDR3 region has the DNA TGTGCCAGCAGTTACTCGGCAGGGACAACAACCTATGGCTACACCTTC.

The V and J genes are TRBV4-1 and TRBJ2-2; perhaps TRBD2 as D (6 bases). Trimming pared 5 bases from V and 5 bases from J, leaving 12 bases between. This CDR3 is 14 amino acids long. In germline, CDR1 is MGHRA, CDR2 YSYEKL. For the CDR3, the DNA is TGCGCCAGCAGCGGGGGGTTCTCAACCGGGGAGCTGTTTTTT. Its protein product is CASSGGFSTGELFF.

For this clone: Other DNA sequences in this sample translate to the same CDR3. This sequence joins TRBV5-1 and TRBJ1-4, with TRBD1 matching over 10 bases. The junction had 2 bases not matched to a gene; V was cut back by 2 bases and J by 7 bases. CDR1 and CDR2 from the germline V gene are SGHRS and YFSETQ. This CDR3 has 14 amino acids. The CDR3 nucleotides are TGCGCCAGCAGCTTAGGACAGGGGGGTGAAAAACTGTTTTTT. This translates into CASSLGQGGEKLFF. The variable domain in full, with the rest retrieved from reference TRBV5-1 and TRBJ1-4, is KAGVTQTPRYLIKTRGQQVTLSCSPISGHRSVSWYQQTPGQGLQFLFEYFSETQRNKGNFPGRFSGRQFSNSRSEMNVSTLELGDSALYLCASSLGQGGEKLFFGSGTQLSVL.

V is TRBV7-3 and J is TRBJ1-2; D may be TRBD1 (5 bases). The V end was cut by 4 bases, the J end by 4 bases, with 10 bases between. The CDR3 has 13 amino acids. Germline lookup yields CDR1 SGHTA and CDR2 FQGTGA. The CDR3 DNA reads TGTGCCAGCAGCTCCAGGGAAGGCTATGGCTACACCTTC. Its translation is CASSSREGYGYTF.

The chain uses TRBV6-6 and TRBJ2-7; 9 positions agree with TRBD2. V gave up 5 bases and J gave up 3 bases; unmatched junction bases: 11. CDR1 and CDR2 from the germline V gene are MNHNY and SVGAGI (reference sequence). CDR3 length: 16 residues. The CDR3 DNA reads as TGTGCCAGCAGTCCCGCCTATGGGACTAGCAACTACGAGCAGTACTTC. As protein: CASSPAYGTSNYEQYF.

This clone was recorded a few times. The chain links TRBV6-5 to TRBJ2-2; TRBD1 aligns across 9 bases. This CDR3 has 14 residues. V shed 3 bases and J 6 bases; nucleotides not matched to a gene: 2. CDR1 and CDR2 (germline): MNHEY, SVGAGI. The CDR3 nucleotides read TGTGCCAGCAGTTATACAGGGGGCTCCGGGGAGCTGTTTTTT. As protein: CASSYTGGSGELFF.

The CDR3: CSAGGSSYNEQFF. The CDR3 DNA is TGCAGCGCTGGGGGCAGCTCCTACAATGAGCAGTTCTTC. V usage is TRBV29-1 and J usage is TRBJ2-1, with a weak D call TRBD1 (6 bases). This CDR3 comprises 13 residues. The germline V gene has CDR1 SQVTM and CDR2 ANQGSEA. The V end was cut by 7 bases, the J end by 0 bases, with 10 bases between.

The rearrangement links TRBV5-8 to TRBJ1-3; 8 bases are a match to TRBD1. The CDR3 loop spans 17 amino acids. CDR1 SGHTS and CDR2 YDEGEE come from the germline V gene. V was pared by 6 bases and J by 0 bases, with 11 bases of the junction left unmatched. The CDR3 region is CASIDRGLLLSGNTIYF. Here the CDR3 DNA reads TGTGCCAGCATCGACAGGGGATTACTCCTCTCTGGAAACACCATATATTTT. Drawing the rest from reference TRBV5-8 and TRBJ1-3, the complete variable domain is EAGVTQSPTHLIKTRGQQATLRCSPISGHTSVYWYQQALGLGLQFLLWYDEGEERNRGNFPPRFSGRQFPNYSSELNVNALELEDSALYLCASIDRGLLLSGNTIYFGEGSWLTVV.

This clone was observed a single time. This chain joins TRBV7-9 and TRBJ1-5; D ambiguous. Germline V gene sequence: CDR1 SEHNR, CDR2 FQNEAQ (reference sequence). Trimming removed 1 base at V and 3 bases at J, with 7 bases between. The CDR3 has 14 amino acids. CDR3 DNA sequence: TGTGCCAGCAGCTTAGGCGGGATCAATCAGCCCCAGCATTTT. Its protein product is CASSLGGINQPQHF. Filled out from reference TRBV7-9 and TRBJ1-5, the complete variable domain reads DTGVSQNPRHKITKRGQNVTFRCDPISEHNRLYWYRQTLGQGPEFLTYFQNEAQLEKSRLLSDRFSAERPKGSFSTLEIQRTEQGDSAMYLCASSLGGINQPQHFGDGTRLSIL.

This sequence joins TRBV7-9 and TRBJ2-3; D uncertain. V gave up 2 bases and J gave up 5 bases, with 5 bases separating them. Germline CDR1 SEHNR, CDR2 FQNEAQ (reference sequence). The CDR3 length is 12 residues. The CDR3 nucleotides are TGTGCCAGCAGCTTACAGATAGATACGCAGTATTTT. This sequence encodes CASSLQIDTQYF. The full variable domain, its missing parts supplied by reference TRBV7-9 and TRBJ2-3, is DTGVSQNPRHKITKRGQNVTFRCDPISEHNRLYWYRQTLGQGPEFLTYFQNEAQLEKSRLLSDRFSAERPKGSFSTLEIQRTEQGDSAMYLCASSLQIDTQYFGPGTRLTVL.

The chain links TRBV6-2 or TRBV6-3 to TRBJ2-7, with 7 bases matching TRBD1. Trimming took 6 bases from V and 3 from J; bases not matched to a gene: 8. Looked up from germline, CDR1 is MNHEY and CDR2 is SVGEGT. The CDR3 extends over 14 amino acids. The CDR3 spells CASSQQGSSYEQYF. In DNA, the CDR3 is TGTGCCAGCAGCCAACAGGGGAGTAGCTACGAGCAGTACTTC.

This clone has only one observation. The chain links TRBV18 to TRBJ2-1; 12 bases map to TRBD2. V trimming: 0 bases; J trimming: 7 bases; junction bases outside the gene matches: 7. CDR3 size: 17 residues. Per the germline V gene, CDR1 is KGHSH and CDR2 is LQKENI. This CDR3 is CASSPPVPLAGGNEQFF. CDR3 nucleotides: TGTGCCAGCTCACCACCGGTCCCACTAGCGGGGGGAAATGAGCAGTTCTTC.

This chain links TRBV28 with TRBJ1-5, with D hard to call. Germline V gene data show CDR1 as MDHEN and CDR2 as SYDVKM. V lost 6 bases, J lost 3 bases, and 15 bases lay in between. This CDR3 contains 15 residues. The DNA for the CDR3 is TGTGCCAGCAGGACGGAGGCAGGCTACAATCAGCCCCAGCATTTT. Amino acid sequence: CASRTEAGYNQPQHF.

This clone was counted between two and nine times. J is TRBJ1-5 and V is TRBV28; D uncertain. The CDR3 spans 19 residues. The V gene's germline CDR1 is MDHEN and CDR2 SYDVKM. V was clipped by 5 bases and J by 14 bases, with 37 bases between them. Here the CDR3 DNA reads TGTGCCAGCAGTCTCCCGGGAGGGAGGGTTATCAAAGGAGCGGGAGAAAAGCATTTT. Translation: CASSLPGGRVIKGAGEKHF.

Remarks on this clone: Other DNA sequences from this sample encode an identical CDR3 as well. The CDR3 bases are TGTGCCAGTAGACTAGCGGGGACCGGGGAGCTGTTTTTT. This codes for CASRLAGTGELFF. This rearrangement joins TRBV19 to TRBJ2-2; 10 bases align to TRBD2. CDR3 size: 13 residues. Germline values: CDR1 LNHDA, CDR2 SQIVND (reference sequence). The V gene end was trimmed by 6 bases and the J gene end by 5 bases; junction bases not matched to a gene: 0.

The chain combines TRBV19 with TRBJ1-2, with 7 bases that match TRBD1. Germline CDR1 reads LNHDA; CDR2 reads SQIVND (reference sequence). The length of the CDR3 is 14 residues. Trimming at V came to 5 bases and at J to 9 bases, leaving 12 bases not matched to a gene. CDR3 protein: CASSPYPTGNRYTF. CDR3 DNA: TGTGCCAGTAGTCCCTATCCGACAGGGAATCGCTACACCTTC.

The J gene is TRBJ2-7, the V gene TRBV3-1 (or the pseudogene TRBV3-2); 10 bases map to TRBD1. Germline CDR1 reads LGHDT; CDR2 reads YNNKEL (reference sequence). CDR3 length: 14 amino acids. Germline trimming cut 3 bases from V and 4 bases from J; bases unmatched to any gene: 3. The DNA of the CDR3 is TGTGCCAGCAGCCAGGGACAGGGGTGGTACGAGCAGTACTTC. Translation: CASSQGQGWYEQYF.

The CDR3 sequence: CASTRTSGSSYNEQFF. The CDR3 region has the DNA TGTGCCAGCACGCGGACTAGCGGGAGTTCCTACAATGAGCAGTTCTTC. The V and J genes are TRBV6-6 and TRBJ2-1; TRBD2 matches at 13 bases. Germline values: CDR1 MNHNY, CDR2 SVGAGI (reference sequence). V dropped 7 bases and J dropped 1; count of bases not matched to a gene: 4. The CDR3 has 16 residues.

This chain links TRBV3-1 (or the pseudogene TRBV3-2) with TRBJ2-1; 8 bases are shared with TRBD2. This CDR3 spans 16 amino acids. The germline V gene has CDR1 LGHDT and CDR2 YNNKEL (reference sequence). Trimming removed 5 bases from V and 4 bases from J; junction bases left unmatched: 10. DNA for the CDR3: TGTGCCAGCAGCTTGATAATTAGCGGGACGTACAATGAGCAGTTCTTC. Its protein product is CASSLIISGTYNEQFF.

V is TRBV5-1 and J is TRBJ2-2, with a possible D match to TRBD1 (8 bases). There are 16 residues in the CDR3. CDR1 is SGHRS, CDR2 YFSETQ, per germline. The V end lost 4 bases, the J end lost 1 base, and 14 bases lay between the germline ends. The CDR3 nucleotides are TGCGCCAGCAGCGGGCGGGGGACAGGGAACACCGGGGAGCTGTTTTTT. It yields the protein CASSGRGTGNTGELFF. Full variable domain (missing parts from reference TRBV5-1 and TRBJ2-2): KAGVTQTPRYLIKTRGQQVTLSCSPISGHRSVSWYQQTPGQGLQFLFEYFSETQRNKGNFPGRFSGRQFSNSRSEMNVSTLELGDSALYLCASSGRGTGNTGELFFGEGSRLTVL.

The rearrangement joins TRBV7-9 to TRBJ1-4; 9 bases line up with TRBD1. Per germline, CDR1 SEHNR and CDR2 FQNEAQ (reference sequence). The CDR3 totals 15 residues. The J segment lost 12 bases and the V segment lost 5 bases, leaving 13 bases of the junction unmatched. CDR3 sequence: CASSQPGTGSGELFF. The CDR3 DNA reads TGTGCCAGCAGCCAACCCGGGACAGGGTCCGGGGAACTGTTTTTT.

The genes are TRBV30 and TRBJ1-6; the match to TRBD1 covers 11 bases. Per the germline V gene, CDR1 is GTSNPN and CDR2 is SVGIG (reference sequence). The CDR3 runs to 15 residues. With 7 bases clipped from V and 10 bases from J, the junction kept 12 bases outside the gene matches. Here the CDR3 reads CAYRPGQGVGSPLHF. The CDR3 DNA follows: TGTGCCTACCGACCGGGACAGGGGGTCGGGTCACCCCTCCACTTT. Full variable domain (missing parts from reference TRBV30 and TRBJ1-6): SQTIHQWPATLVQPVGSPLSLECTVEGTSNPNLYWYRQAAGRGLQLLFYSVGIGQISSEVPQNLSASRPQDRQFILSSKKLLLSDSGFYLCAYRPGQGVGSPLHFGNGTRLTVT.

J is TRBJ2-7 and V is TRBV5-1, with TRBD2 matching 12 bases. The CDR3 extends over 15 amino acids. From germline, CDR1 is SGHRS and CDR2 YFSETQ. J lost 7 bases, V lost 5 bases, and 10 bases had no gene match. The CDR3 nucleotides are TGCGCCAGCAGACCCGGACTAGCGGGATCGGGAGAGCAGTACTTC. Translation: CASRPGLAGSGEQYF.